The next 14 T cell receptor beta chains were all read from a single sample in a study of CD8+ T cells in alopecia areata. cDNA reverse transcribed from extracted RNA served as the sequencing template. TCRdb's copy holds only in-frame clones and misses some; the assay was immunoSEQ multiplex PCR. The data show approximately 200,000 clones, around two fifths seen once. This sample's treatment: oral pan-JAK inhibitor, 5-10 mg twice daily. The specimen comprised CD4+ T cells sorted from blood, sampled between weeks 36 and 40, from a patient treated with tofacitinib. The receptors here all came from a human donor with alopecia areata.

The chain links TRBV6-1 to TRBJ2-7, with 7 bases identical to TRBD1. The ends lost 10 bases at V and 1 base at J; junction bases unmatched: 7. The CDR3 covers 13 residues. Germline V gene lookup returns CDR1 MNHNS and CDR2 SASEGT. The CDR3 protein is CATSTGPSYEQYF. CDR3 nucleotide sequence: TGTGCCACCTCGACAGGGCCTTCCTACGAGCAGTACTTC.

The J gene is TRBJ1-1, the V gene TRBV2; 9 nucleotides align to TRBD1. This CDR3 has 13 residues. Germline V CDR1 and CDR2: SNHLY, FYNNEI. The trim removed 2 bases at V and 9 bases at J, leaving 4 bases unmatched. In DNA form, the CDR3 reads TGTGCCAGCAGTGAAATGGGACAGGGAAAAGCTTTCTTT. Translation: CASSEMGQGKAFF. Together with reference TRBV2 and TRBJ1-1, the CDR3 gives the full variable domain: EPEVTQTPSHQVTQMGQEVILRCVPISNHLYFYWYRQILGQKVEFLVSFYNNEISEKSEIFDDQFSVERPDGSNFTLKIRSTKLEDSAMYFCASSEMGQGKAFFGQGTRLTVV.

The DNA for the CDR3 is TGTGCCTGGAGTGTACTAGCGGGAGGAGAGACCCAGTACTTC. Translation gives CAWSVLAGGETQYF. V and J are TRBV30 and TRBJ2-5; 12 nucleotides align to TRBD2. Losses at the gene ends were 0 bases for V and 4 bases for J; bases not matched to a gene: 0. The CDR3 has 14 amino acids. Per germline, CDR1 GTSNPN and CDR2 SVGIG (reference sequence).

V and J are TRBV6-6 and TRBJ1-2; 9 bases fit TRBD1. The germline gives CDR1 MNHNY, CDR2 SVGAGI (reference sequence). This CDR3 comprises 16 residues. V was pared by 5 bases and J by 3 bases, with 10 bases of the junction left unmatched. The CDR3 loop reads CASSRPSDRGDYGYTF. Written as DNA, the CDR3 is TGTGCCAGCAGTCGCCCCAGTGACAGGGGGGACTATGGCTACACCTTC.

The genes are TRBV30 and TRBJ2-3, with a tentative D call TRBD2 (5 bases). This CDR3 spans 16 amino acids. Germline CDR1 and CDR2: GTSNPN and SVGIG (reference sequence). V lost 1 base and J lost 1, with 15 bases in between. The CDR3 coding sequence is TGTGCCTGGAGTGACGGACTCCTGAAGGGCACAGATACGCAGTATTTT. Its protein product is CAWSDGLLKGTDTQYF.

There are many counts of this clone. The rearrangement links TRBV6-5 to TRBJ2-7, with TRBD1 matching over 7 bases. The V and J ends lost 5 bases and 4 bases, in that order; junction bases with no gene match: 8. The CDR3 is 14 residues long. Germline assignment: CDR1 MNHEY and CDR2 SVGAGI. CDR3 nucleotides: TGTGCCAGCAGTCAGAGGACAGGATTATACGAGCAGTACTTC. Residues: CASSQRTGLYEQYF.

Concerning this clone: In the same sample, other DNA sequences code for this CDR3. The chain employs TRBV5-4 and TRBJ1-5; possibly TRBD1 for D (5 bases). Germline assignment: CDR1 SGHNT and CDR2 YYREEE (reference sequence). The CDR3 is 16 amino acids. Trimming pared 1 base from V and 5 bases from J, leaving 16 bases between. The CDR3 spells CASSLFGAGQDQPQHF. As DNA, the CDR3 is TGTGCCAGCAGCTTGTTTGGTGCAGGGCAGGATCAGCCCCAGCATTTT.

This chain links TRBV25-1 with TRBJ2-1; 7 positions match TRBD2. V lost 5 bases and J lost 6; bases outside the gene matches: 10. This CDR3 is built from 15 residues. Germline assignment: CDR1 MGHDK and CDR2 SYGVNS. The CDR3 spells CASSSDRGGSNEQFF. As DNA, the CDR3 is TGTGCCAGCAGTTCCGATCGGGGCGGGAGCAATGAGCAGTTCTTC.

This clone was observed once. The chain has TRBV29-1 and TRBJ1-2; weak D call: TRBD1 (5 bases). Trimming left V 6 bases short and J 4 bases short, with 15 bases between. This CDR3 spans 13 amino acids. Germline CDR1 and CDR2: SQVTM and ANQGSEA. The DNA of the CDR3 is TGCAGCGTCGGGGACCTCAAGGGCTATGGCTACACCTTC. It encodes CSVGDLKGYGYTF.

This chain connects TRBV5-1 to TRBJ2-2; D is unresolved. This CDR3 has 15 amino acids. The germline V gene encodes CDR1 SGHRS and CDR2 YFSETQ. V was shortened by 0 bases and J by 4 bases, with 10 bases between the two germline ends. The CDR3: CASSLGSLGTGELFF. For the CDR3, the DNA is TGCGCCAGCAGCTTGGGGAGCCTCGGCACCGGGGAGCTGTTTTTT.

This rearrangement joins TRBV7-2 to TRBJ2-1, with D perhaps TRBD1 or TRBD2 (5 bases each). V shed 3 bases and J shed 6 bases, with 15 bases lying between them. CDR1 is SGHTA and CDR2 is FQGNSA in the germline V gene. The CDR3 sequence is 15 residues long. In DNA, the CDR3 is TGTGCCAGCAGCTTGCCGCCGCCTGGGGGCAATGAGCAGTTCTTC. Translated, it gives CASSLPPPGGNEQFF.

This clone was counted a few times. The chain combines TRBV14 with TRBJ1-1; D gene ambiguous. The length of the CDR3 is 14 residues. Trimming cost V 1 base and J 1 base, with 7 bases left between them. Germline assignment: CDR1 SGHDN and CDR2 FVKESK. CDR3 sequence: CASSQVLENTEAFF. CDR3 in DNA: TGTGCCAGCAGCCAAGTCCTAGAGAACACTGAAGCTTTCTTT.

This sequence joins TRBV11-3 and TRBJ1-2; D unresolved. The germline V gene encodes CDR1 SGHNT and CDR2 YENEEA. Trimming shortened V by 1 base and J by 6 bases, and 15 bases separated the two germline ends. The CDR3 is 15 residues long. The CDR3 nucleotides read TGTGCCAGCAGCTTAGGCGTAGCCGATTCTGATGGCTACACCTTC. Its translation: CASSLGVADSDGYTF.

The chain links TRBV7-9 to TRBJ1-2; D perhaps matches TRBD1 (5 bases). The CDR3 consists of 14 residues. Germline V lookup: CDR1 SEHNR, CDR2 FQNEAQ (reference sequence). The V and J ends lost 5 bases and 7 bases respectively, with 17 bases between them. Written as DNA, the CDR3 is TGTGCCAGCAGCCTCTCGATAATGGGGGGTGGCTACACCTTC. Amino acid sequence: CASSLSIMGGGYTF.